The clone carrying this T cell receptor (beta chain) has ten or more counts. Its specificity is unknown. The entry originates in a study of Graves' ophthalmopathy and Graves' hyperthyroidism. The germline V and J ends were trimmed by 4 bases and 9 bases, with 13 bases remaining between them. Germline V gene lookup returns CDR1 ENHRY and CDR2 SYGVKD. The CDR3 sequence is 13 residues long. Study-wide results and limits: Blood also contained most of the expanded thyroid clonotypes above 0.001 frequency.

As the template, RNA transcripts were used to amplify TCR beta CDR3 regions. In the first round, RT-PCR was carried out with HTBI primers, and a multiplex PCR formed the second round. From the multiplex PCR reads, TCRdb called clonotypes with MiXCR, one entry per CDR3 protein. The table has over a million distinct CDR3 sequences, about 40% seen once. The gene calls are TRBV10-3 and TRBJ1-5; D not certain. The sequence came from an adult man with Graves' hyperthyroidism. The specimen sequenced was peripheral blood or thyroid tissue (not recorded which). The CDR3 spells CAISGETNVPQHF. The CDR3 region has the DNA TGTGCCATCAGTGGCGAAACAAACGTGCCCCAGCATTTT.